This T cell receptor beta chain comes out of a study of blood T cell repertoires in COVID-19. Repertoires were generated with immunoSEQ multiplex PCR, while TCRdb's copy carries only in-frame clones and drops some. The table includes 150,000 to 200,000 clones, about nine tenths detected once. Germline V lookup: CDR1 MDHEN, CDR2 SYDVKM. V shed 5 bases and J 4 bases; nucleotides not matched to a gene: 5. The CDR3 totals 15 residues. The receptor comes from a man in his 60s with acute or convalescent COVID-19. Sequences were obtained from peripheral blood. The chain is built from TRBV28 and TRBJ1-4; 9 positions match TRBD1. CDR3: CASSTGGQGNEKLFF. In DNA, the CDR3 is TGTGCCAGCAGTACAGGGGGCCAGGGTAATGAAAAACTGTTTTTT.